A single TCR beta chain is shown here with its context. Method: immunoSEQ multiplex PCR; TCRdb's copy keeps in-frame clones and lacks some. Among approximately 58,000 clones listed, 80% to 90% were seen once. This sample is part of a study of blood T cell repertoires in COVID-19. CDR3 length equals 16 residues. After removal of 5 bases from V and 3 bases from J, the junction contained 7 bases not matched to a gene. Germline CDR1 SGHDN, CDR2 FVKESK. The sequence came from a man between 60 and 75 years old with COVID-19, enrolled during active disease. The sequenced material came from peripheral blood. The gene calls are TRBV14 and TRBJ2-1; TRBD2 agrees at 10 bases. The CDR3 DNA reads TGTGCCAGCAGCTCCCTGACTAGCGGGTTCTACAATGAGCAGTTCTTC. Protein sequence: CASSSLTSGFYNEQFF.